Included here is one TCR beta chain sequence, with context. Clones were sequenced by immunoSEQ multiplex PCR, and TCRdb holds only the in-frame ones, with some missing. The sample includes roughly 2.2 million clones, 85% to 95% seen only once; the top ten take 0.37%. This sample is drawn from a study of shared clonotypes between healthy human individuals. The V and J ends lost 2 bases and 0 bases respectively, with 4 bases between them. There are 14 residues in the CDR3. The germline CDR1 and CDR2 sequences are MNHNS and SASEGT. The receptor was isolated from a man younger than 35 in good health. Some clones in this sample may be carry-over from other donors' samples. The sample was naive CD4+ T cells from PBMCs. Subset of the sample: CD45RA+ positively selected. This sequence joins TRBV6-1 and TRBJ2-2; no reliable D call. CDR3: CASSEFTNTGELFF. CDR3 nucleotides: TGTGCCAGCAGTGAATTTACGAACACCGGGGAGCTGTTTTTT.